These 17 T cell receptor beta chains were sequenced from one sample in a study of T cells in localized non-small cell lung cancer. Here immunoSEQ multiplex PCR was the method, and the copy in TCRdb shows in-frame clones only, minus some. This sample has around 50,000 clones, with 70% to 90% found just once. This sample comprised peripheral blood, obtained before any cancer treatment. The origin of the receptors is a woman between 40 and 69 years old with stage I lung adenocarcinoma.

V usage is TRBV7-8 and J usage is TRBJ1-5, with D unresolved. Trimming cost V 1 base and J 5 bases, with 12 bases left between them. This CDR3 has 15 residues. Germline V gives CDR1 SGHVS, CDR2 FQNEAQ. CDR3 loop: CASSLVPGIDQPQHF. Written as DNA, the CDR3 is TGTGCCAGCAGCTTAGTTCCGGGAATCGATCAGCCCCAGCATTTT.

CDR3 sequence: CASSFPFEQYF. For the CDR3, the DNA is TGTGCCAGCAGCTTCCCCTTTGAGCAGTACTTC. The gene calls are TRBV5-4 and TRBJ2-7, with no clear D. V shed 2 bases and J shed 7 bases, with 7 bases lying between them. This CDR3 region has 11 residues. From germline, CDR1 is SGHNT and CDR2 YYREEE (reference sequence).

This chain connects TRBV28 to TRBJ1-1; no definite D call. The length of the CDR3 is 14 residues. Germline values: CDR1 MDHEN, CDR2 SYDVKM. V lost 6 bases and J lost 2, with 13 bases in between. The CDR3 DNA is TGTGCCAGCAGAGAGTCGGGTCTTAACACTGAAGCTTTCTTT. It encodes CASRESGLNTEAFF.

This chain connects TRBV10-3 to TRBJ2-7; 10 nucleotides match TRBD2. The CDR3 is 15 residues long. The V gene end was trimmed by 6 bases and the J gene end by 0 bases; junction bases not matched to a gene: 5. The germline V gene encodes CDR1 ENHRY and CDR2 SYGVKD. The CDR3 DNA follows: TGTGCCATCAGGAATAGCGGGGGGCCCTCCTACGAGCAGTACTTC. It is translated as CAIRNSGGPSYEQYF.

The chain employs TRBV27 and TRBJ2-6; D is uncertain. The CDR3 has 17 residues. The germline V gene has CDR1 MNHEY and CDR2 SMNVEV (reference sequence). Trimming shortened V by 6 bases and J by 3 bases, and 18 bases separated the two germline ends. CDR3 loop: CASRGRAAVSGANVLTF. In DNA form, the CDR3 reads TGTGCCAGCAGAGGACGGGCCGCCGTTAGTGGGGCCAACGTCCTGACTTTC.

CDR3 DNA sequence: TGTGCCAGCAGCTTAATCCAAGAGACCCAGTACTTC. Amino acids: CASSLIQETQYF. The J gene is TRBJ2-5, the V gene TRBV7-8; D is ambiguous. This CDR3 comprises 12 residues. Trimming shortened V by 2 bases and J by 1 base, and 2 bases separated the two germline ends. Per germline, CDR1 SGHVS and CDR2 FQNEAQ.

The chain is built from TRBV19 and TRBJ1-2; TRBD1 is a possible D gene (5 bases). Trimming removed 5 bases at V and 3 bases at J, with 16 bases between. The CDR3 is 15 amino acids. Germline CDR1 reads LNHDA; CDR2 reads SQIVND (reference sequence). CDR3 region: CASSVGTPRDYGYTF. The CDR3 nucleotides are TGTGCCAGTAGTGTTGGGACTCCCCGGGACTATGGCTACACCTTC.

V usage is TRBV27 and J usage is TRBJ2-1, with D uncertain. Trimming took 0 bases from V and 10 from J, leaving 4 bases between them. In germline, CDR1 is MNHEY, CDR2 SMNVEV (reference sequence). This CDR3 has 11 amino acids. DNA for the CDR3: TGTGCCAGCAGTTTATCGCAGGAGCAGTTCTTC. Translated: CASSLSQEQFF.

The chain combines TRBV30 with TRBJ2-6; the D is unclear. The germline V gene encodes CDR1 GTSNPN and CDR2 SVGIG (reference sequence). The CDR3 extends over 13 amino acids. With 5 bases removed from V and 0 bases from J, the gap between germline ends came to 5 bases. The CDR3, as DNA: TGTGCCTGGGGAAACTCTGGGGCCAACGTCCTGACTTTC. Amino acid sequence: CAWGNSGANVLTF.

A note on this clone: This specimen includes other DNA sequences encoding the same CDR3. The CDR3 DNA is TGTGCCAGCAGCATAAGGGCTGTCAGGGTTTATGGCTACACCTTC. Its translation is CASSIRAVRVYGYTF. J is TRBJ1-2 and V is TRBV11-2; possible D gene TRBD1, 5 bases. Deletions cut 5 bases from V and 5 bases from J, with 18 bases between. The germline CDR1 and CDR2 sequences are SGHAT and FQNNGV. The CDR3 has 15 residues.

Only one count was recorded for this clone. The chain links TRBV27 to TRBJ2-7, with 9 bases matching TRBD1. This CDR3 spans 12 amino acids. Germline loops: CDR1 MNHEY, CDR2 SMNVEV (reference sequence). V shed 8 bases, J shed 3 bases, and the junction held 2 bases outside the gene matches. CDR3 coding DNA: TGTGCCAGCCGGACAGGGGTCTACGAGCAGTACTTC. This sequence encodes CASRTGVYEQYF.

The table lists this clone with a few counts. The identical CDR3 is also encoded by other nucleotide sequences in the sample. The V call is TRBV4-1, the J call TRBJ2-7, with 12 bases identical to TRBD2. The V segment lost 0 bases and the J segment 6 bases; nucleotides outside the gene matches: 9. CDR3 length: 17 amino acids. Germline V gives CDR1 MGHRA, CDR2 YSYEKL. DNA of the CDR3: TGCGCCAGCAGCCAAGAAAGGGGGCTAGCGGGGGGGCGCGAGCAGTACTTC. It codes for CASSQERGLAGGREQYF.

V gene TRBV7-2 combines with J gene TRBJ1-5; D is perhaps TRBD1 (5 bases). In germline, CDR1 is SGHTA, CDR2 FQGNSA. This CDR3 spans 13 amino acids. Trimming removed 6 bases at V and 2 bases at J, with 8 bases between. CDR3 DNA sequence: TGTGCCAGCAGTCGAGGGGGCAATCAGCCCCAGCATTTT. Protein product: CASSRGGNQPQHF.

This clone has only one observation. DNA of the CDR3: TGTGCCACCTCGGACAGGGTAGGAGAAAAACTGTTTTTT. Encoded protein: CATSDRVGEKLFF. This chain connects TRBV6-1 to TRBJ1-4; 8 nucleotides match TRBD1. Looked up from germline, CDR1 is MNHNS and CDR2 is SASEGT. V lost 10 bases and J lost 8; bases outside the gene matches: 9. The CDR3 is 13 residues long.

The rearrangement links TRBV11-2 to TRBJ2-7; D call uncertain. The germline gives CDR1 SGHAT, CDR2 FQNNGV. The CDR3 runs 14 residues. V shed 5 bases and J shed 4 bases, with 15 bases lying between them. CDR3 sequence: CASSPSPHSYEQYF. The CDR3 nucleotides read TGTGCCAGCAGCCCGAGCCCACACAGTTACGAGCAGTACTTC.

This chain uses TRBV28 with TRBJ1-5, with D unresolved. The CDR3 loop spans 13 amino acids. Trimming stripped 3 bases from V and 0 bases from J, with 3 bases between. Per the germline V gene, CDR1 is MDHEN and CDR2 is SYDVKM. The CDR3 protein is CASSFNSNQPQHF. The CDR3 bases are TGTGCCAGCAGTTTTAATAGCAATCAGCCCCAGCATTTT.

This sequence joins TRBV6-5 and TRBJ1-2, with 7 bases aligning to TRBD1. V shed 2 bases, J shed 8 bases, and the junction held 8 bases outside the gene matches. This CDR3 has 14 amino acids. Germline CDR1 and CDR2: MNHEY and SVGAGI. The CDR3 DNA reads TGTGCCAGCAGTTACAGGGGGCCCCACAAAGGCTACACCTTC. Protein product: CASSYRGPHKGYTF.